This T cell receptor beta chain was sequenced during a study of graft-versus-host responses after intestinal transplantation. Study as a whole: Transplant recipients had multivisceral, liver-intestinal, or isolated intestinal grafts.

Regarding this clone: Its antigen is undetermined.

CDR3 size: 15 residues. Germline loops: CDR1 SGHRS, CDR2 YFSETQ. Unmatched junction bases numbered 8, after V lost 0 bases and J lost 10 bases. The assay was immunoSEQ multiplex PCR, and TCRdb's table has in-frame clones only and misses some. The data show 40,000 or so clones, just under 90% seen once. Study-wide results and limits: Subjects displaying graft-donor T cell macrochimerism possessed elevated graft-versus-host to host-versus-graft clonal ratios inside allografts. Circulating GvH clones peaking coincided with falling HvG clones soon after transplant. Detected in recipient marrow were GvH clones, some of which were first observed in ileum or blood.

The specimen comprised PBMCs, sampled around 280 days after transplant. The sequence derives from a human patient who received an intestinal transplant, so some T cells may come from the graft donor. The rearrangement links TRBV5-1 to TRBJ2-1, with TRBD2 identical over 9 bases. CDR3 nucleotides: TGCGCCAGCAGCTTGGTGGCGGGGGGGCTTCCCGAGCAGTTCTTC. Its protein product is CASSLVAGGLPEQFF.